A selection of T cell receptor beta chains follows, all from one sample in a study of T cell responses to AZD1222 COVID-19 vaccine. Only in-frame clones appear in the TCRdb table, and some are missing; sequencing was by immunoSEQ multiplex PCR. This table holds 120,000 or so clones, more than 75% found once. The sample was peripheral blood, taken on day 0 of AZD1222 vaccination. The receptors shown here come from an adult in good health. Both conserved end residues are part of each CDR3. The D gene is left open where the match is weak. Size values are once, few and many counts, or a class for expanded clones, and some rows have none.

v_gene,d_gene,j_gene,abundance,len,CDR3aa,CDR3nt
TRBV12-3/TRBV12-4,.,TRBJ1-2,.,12,CATQQGNYGYTF,TGTGCCACCCAACAGGGCAACTATGGCTACACCTTC
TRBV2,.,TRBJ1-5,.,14,CASRADRRDQPQHF,TGTGCCAGCAGGGCTGACAGGCGGGATCAGCCCCAGCATTTT
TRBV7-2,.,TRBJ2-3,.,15,CASNDPGLLTDTQYF,TGTGCCAGCAACGACCCGGGACTCCTCACAGATACGCAGTATTTT
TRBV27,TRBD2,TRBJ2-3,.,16,CASSPLGLAGTDTQYF,TGTGCCAGCAGTCCCCTCGGGCTAGCGGGAACAGATACGCAGTATTTT
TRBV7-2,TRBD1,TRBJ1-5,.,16,CASSLAGTVGIQPQHF,TGTGCCAGCAGCTTAGCGGGGACAGTAGGGATTCAGCCCCAGCATTTT
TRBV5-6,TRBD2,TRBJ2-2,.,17,CASSPRGLAGDTGELFF,TGTGCCAGCAGCCCGAGGGGACTAGCGGGGGACACCGGGGAGCTGTTTTTT
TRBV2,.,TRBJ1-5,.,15,CASSLGRNSNQPQHF,TGTGCCAGCAGTTTAGGACGGAATAGCAATCAGCCCCAGCATTTT
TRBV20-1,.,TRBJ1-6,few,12,CSASRINSPLHF,TGCAGTGCTAGTAGGATAAATTCACCCCTCCACTTT
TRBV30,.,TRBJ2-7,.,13,CAWSVGQSYEQYF,TGTGCCTGGAGTGTAGGTCAGTCCTACGAGCAGTACTTC
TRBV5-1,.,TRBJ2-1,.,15,CASSLAWSSYNEQFF,TGCGCCAGCAGCTTGGCCTGGAGCTCCTACAATGAGCAGTTCTTC
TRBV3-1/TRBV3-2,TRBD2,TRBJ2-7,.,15,CASSPPGLAHYEQYF,TGTGCCAGCAGCCCCCCGGGACTAGCTCACTACGAGCAGTACTTC
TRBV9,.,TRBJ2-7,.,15,CASSVATRTSYEQYF,TGTGCCAGCAGCGTAGCTACACGGACGTCCTACGAGCAGTACTTC
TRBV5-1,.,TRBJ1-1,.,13,CASSSPGNTEAFF,TGCGCCAGCAGTAGTCCAGGGAACACTGAAGCTTTCTTT
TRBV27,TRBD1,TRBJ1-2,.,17,CASTPRSGTGRNYGYTF,TGTGCCAGCACTCCTCGGTCTGGGACAGGGAGAAACTATGGCTACACCTTC
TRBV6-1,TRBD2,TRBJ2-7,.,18,CASSEALGPGLATYEQYF,TGTGCCAGCAGTGAAGCGCTCGGTCCGGGACTAGCTACATACGAGCAGTACTTC
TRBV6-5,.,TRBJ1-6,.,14,CASTTYTRNSPLHF,TGTGCCAGCACCACCTATACCAGGAATTCACCCCTCCACTTT
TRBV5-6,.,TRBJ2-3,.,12,CASSWGSDTQYF,TGTGCCAGCAGTTGGGGATCGGATACGCAGTATTTT
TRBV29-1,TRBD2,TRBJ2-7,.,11,CSSTRGDEQYF,TGCAGTTCTACGCGGGGGGACGAGCAGTACTTC
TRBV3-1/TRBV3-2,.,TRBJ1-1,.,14,CASSQASAGREAFF,TGTGCCAGCAGCCAAGCATCGGCAGGGAGAGAAGCTTTCTTT
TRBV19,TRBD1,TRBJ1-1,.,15,CASSIQGVKNTEAFF,TGTGCCAGTAGTATACAGGGGGTTAAGAACACTGAAGCTTTCTTT
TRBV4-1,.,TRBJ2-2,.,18,CASSQVPPGGANTGELFF,TGCGCCAGCAGCCAAGTTCCCCCCGGGGGCGCGAACACCGGGGAGCTGTTTTTT
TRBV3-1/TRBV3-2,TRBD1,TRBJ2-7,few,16,CASSYITGQGPHEQYF,TGTGCCAGCAGCTACATCACGGGACAGGGGCCCCACGAGCAGTACTTC
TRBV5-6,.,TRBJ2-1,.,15,CASSLAASVYNEQFF,TGTGCCAGCAGCTTAGCGGCTAGCGTATACAATGAGCAGTTCTTC
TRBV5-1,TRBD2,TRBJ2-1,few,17,CASTGTSGGASYNEQFF,TGCGCCTCCACCGGGACTAGCGGGGGGGCCTCCTACAATGAGCAGTTCTTC
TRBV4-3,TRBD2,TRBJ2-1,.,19,CASSQVGGRGSGRAGEQFF,TGCGCCAGCAGCCAAGTGGGGGGCAGGGGGAGCGGGAGGGCTGGTGAGCAGTTCTTC
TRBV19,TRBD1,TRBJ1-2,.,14,CASSMGQGTDGYTF,TGTGCCAGTAGTATGGGACAGGGGACTGATGGCTACACCTTC
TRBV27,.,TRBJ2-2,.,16,CASSTNGRPNTGELFF,TGTGCCAGCAGCACCAACGGACGCCCGAACACCGGGGAGCTGTTTTTT
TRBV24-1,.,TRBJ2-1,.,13,CATSDPRGDEQFF,TGTGCCACCAGTGATCCCCGGGGAGATGAGCAGTTCTTC
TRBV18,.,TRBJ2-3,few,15,CASSPKGLGTDTQYF,TGTGCCAGCTCACCCAAGGGACTGGGCACAGATACGCAGTATTTT
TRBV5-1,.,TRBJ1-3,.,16,CASSLVGGRYGNTIYF,TGCGCCAGCAGCTTGGTTGGGGGCCGTTATGGAAACACCATATATTTT
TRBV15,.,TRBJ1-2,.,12,CATSGEPGGYTF,TGTGCCACCAGCGGCGAGCCTGGCGGCTACACCTTC
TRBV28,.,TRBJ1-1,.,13,CASSRGVRFEAFF,TGTGCCAGCAGTCGCGGGGTGAGGTTTGAAGCTTTCTTT
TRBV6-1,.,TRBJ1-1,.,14,CASSDGPGDTEAFF,TGTGCCAGCAGTGACGGGCCAGGGGACACTGAAGCTTTCTTT
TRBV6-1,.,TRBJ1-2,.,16,CASSEAGAAAYYGYTF,TGTGCCAGCAGTGAAGCGGGCGCAGCCGCCTACTATGGCTACACCTTC
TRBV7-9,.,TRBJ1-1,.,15,CASSPRGPLNTEAFF,TGTGCCAGCAGCCCTAGGGGTCCTTTGAACACTGAAGCTTTCTTT
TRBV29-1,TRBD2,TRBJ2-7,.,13,CSVEPGGEDEQYF,TGCAGCGTTGAACCGGGGGGGGAGGACGAGCAGTACTTC
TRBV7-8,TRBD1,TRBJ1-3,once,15,CASSERQGTGNTIYF,TGTGCCAGCAGCGAGAGACAGGGGACTGGAAACACCATATATTTT
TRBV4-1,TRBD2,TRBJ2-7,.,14,CASSHERGDYEQYF,TGCGCCAGCAGCCATGAGCGGGGGGACTACGAGCAGTACTTC
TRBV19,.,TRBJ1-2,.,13,CASSMGQGYGYTF,TGTGCCAGTAGTATGGGTCAGGGCTATGGCTACACCTTC
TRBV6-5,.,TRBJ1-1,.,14,CASSSTGIGYEAFF,TGTGCCAGCAGCTCTACAGGGATCGGCTATGAAGCTTTCTTT
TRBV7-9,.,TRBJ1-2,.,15,CASSQGRAVNYGYTF,TGTGCCAGCAGCCAAGGTAGAGCGGTTAACTATGGCTACACCTTC
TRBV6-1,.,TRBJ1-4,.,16,CASSEHWQTTNEKLFF,TGTGCCAGCAGTGAACATTGGCAAACAACTAATGAAAAACTGTTTTTT
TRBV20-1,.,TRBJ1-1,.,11,CSAKGYTEAFF,TGCAGTGCTAAAGGATACACTGAAGCTTTCTTT
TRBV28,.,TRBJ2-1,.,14,CASSPTDLYNEQFF,TGTGCCAGCAGTCCCACGGACTTATACAATGAGCAGTTCTTC
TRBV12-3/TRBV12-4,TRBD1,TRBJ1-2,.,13,CASSQGQVYGYTF,TGTGCCAGCAGCCAAGGACAGGTCTATGGCTACACCTTC
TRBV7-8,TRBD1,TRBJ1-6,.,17,CASSLGRGRGLNSPLHF,TGTGCCAGCAGCTTAGGACGGGGGAGGGGGCTGAATTCACCCCTCCACTTT
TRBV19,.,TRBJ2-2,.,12,CASSIQTGELFF,TGTGCCAGTAGCATACAGACCGGGGAGCTGTTTTTT
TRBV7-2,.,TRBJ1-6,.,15,CASSLVVEEGSPLHF,TGTGCCAGCAGCTTAGTTGTGGAGGAAGGATCACCCCTCCACTTT
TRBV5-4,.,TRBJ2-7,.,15,CASSSRARGTYEQYF,TGTGCCAGCAGCTCAAGAGCCAGGGGAACCTACGAGCAGTACTTC
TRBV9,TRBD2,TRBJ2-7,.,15,CASTPRLAGEHEQYF,TGTGCCAGCACCCCCCGCCTAGCGGGAGAGCACGAGCAGTACTTC